One and the same sample provided the 14 T cell receptor beta chains below, sequenced in a study of OX40 agonist ivuxolimab in advanced cancers. Here immunoSEQ multiplex PCR was the method, and the copy in TCRdb shows in-frame clones only, minus some. The repertoire holds approximately 64,000 clones, around four fifths seen once, with about 3.7% in the top ten. The sample here was CD4+ or CD8+ T cells sorted from blood, taken in a trial of the OX40 agonist ivuxolimab. The receptors shown here come from an adult with an advanced solid tumor such as melanoma, head and neck, liver or kidney cancer.

J is TRBJ1-1 and V is TRBV30; D uncertain. The V and J ends lost 2 bases and 7 bases respectively, with 17 bases between them. This CDR3 comprises 14 residues. Germline CDR1 reads GTSNPN; CDR2 reads SVGIG (reference sequence). CDR3 nucleotide sequence: TGTGCCTGGAGTCCAGAAACGACCGGTAATGAAGCTTTCTTT. Protein sequence: CAWSPETTGNEAFF.

This CDR3 reads CASSREDGYEQYF. The CDR3 DNA reads TGTGCCAGCAGTCGAGAGGACGGCTACGAGCAGTACTTC. The chain combines TRBV2 with TRBJ2-7, with no clear D. The V and J ends lost 5 bases and 3 bases respectively, with 11 bases between them. The CDR3 contains 13 residues. Germline V gene sequence: CDR1 SNHLY, CDR2 FYNNEI.

This clone was observed a few times. The chain carries TRBV5-1 and TRBJ2-5, with 9 bases matching TRBD1. After removal of 4 bases from V and 2 bases from J, the junction contained 9 bases not matched to a gene. This CDR3 region has 16 residues. Germline CDR1 reads SGHRS; CDR2 reads YFSETQ. In DNA, the CDR3 is TGCGCCAGCAGCACGGGACAGGGCGACTCTCAAGAGACCCAGTACTTC. Translation: CASSTGQGDSQETQYF.

The chain uses TRBV21-1 and TRBJ2-5. TRBV21-1 is assigned pseudogene status. The CDR3 loop spans 14 amino acids. The CDR3 DNA follows: TGTGCCAGCAGCAAACGTTCGTGGGAAGAGACCCAGTACTTC. Its translation is CASSKRSWEETQYF.

This clone was observed a single time. The gene calls are TRBV10-3 and TRBJ1-4; 7 nucleotides agree with TRBD1. The CDR3 covers 14 residues. After removal of 10 bases from V and 2 bases from J, the junction contained 7 bases not matched to a gene. The V gene's germline CDR1 is ENHRY and CDR2 SYGVKD. CDR3 amino acids: CASSTGDTNEKLFF. CDR3 in DNA: TGTGCCAGCTCAACAGGGGATACTAATGAAAAACTGTTTTTT.

The chain combines TRBV27 with TRBJ2-2; D gene unclear. Germline CDR1 reads MNHEY; CDR2 reads SMNVEV (reference sequence). The CDR3 length is 12 residues. V was trimmed by 7 bases and J by 8 bases, leaving 11 bases between them. Here the CDR3 DNA reads TGTGCCAGCACCCCTCAGGAGGGGGAGCTGTTTTTT. This gives the protein CASTPQEGELFF.

The chain couples TRBV6-5 to TRBJ2-7; D assignment may be TRBD1 or TRBD2 (5 bases each). V lost 11 bases to trimming and J lost 6 bases, with 17 bases between them. Per germline, CDR1 MNHEY and CDR2 SVGAGI. The CDR3 totals 12 residues. CDR3 bases: TGTGCCGTGGGGACCGCCCTAGTCGAGCAGTACTTC. This sequence encodes CAVGTALVEQYF.

The chain employs TRBV30 and TRBJ2-1, with 10 bases matching TRBD2. The germline V gene encodes CDR1 GTSNPN and CDR2 SVGIG (reference sequence). The CDR3 is made up of 14 amino acids. Germline trimming cut 1 base from V and 7 bases from J; bases unmatched to any gene: 4. CDR3 residues: CAWSEGTSANEQFF. As DNA, the CDR3 is TGTGCCTGGAGTGAAGGGACTAGCGCAAATGAGCAGTTCTTC.

This clone was seen a few times. The CDR3 DNA reads as TGTGCCAGCAGCCCTGGGGATGGGACAGGGGACACCACAGATACGCAGTATTTT. This translates into CASSPGDGTGDTTDTQYF. The genes are TRBV11-3 and TRBJ2-3; 10 bases are shared with TRBD1. With 5 bases clipped from V and 2 bases from J, the junction kept 13 bases outside the gene matches. The CDR3 has 18 amino acids. Germline V CDR1 and CDR2: SGHNT, YENEEA.

This clone was seen a handful of times. V gene TRBV14 combines with J gene TRBJ2-3; D ambiguous. Trimming shortened V by 4 bases and J by 5 bases, and 10 bases separated the two germline ends. The V gene's germline CDR1 is SGHDN and CDR2 FVKESK. The CDR3 spans 13 residues. CDR3 sequence reads: CASSPLVKDTQYF. The CDR3 DNA sequence: TGTGCCAGCAGCCCCCTGGTCAAAGATACGCAGTATTTT.

The V call is TRBV6-5, the J call TRBJ1-3, with D unresolved. V lost 6 bases to trimming and J lost 1 base, with 7 bases between them. Germline V gives CDR1 MNHEY, CDR2 SVGAGI. CDR3 length: 13 residues. CDR3 sequence reads: CASSLGSGNTIYF. The CDR3 nucleotides are TGTGCCAGCAGCTTAGGGTCTGGAAACACCATATATTTT.

V and J are TRBV30 and TRBJ1-2; D is possibly TRBD1 (5 bases). The germline gives CDR1 GTSNPN, CDR2 SVGIG (reference sequence). The V end lost 0 bases, the J end lost 5 bases, and 16 bases lay between the germline ends. CDR3 length equals 15 residues. The CDR3 bases are TGTGCCTGGAGTGTACCGGGGGGAAATGTTTATGGCTACACCTTC. The encoded protein is CAWSVPGGNVYGYTF.

The chain combines TRBV30 with TRBJ2-7; 9 nucleotides line up with TRBD1. Looked up from germline, CDR1 is GTSNPN and CDR2 is SVGIG (reference sequence). The CDR3 extends over 15 amino acids. Trimming took 5 bases from V and 5 from J; bases not matched to a gene: 13. For the CDR3, the DNA is TGTGCCTGGTCCTACACCGGGACAGGGCAAAACGAGCAGTACTTC. Its translation is CAWSYTGTGQNEQYF. Together with reference TRBV30 and TRBJ2-7, the CDR3 gives the full variable domain: SQTIHQWPATLVQPVGSPLSLECTVEGTSNPNLYWYRQAAGRGLQLLFYSVGIGQISSEVPQNLSASRPQDRQFILSSKKLLLSDSGFYLCAWSYTGTGQNEQYFGPGTRLTVT.

The chain carries TRBV28 and TRBJ2-7; D not certain. There are 14 residues in the CDR3. CDR1 is MDHEN, CDR2 SYDVKM, per germline. Trimming left V 4 bases short and J 7 bases short, with 17 bases between. The CDR3 loop reads CASSSTDAVGEQYF. The CDR3 DNA is TGTGCCAGCAGTTCTACGGACGCTGTGGGAGAGCAGTACTTC.